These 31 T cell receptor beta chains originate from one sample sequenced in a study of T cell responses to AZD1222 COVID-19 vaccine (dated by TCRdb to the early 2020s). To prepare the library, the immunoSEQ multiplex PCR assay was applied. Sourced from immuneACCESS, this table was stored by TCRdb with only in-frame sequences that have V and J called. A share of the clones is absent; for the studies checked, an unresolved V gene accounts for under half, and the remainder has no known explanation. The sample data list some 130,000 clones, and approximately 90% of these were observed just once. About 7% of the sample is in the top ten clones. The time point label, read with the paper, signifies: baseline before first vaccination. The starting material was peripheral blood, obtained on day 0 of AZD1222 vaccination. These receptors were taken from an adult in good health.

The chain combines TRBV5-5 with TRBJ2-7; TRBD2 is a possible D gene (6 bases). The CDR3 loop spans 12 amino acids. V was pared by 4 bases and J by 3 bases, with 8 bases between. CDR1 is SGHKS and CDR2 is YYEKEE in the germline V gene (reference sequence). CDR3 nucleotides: TGTGCCAGCAGCGACGGGGGCTACGAGCAGTACTTC. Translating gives CASSDGGYEQYF. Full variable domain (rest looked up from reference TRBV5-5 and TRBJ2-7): DAGVTQSPTHLIKTRGQQVTLRCSPISGHKSVSWYQQVLGQGPQFIFQYYEKEERGRGNFPDRFSARQFPNYSSELNVNALLLGDSALYLCASSDGGYEQYFGPGTRLTVT.

This CDR3 is CASSLSGANTGELFF. DNA of the CDR3: TGTGCCAGCTCACTAAGCGGGGCGAACACCGGGGAGCTGTTTTTT. The chain recombines TRBV18 with TRBJ2-2, with TRBD2 identical over 7 bases. Germline loops: CDR1 KGHSH, CDR2 LQKENI. CDR3 size: 15 residues. J lost 0 bases, V lost 4 bases, and 2 bases had no gene match. The complete variable domain, with remaining parts taken from reference TRBV18 and TRBJ2-2, reads NAGVMQNPRHLVRRRGQEARLRCSPMKGHSHVYWYRQLPEEGLKFMVYLQKENIIDESGMPKERFSAEFPKEGPSILRIQQVVRGDSAAYFCASSLSGANTGELFFGEGSRLTVL.

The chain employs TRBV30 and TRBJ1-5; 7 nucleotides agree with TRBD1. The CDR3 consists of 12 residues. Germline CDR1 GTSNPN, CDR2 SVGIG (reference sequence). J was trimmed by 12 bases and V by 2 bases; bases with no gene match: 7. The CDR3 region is CAWSSDREGQHF. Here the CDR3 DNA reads TGTGCCTGGAGTTCTGACAGGGAGGGCCAGCATTTT.

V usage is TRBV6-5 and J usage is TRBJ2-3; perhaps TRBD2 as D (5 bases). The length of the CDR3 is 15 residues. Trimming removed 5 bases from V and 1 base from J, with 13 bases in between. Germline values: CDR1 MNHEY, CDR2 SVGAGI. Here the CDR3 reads CASSLPDGGTDTQYF. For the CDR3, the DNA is TGTGCCAGCAGTCTTCCGGACGGGGGCACAGATACGCAGTATTTT.

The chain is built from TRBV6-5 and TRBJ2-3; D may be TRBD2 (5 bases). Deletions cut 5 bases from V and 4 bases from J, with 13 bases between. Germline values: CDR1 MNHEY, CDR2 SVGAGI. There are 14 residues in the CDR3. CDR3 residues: CASSRRAGADTQYF. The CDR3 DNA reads TGTGCCAGCAGTCGGCGGGCGGGCGCAGATACGCAGTATTTT.

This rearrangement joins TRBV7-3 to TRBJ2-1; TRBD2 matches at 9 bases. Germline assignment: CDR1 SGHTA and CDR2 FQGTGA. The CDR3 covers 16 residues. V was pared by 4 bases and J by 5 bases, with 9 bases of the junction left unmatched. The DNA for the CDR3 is TGTGCCAGCAGCTCAGTTCTAGCGGGGCCTAACAATGAGCAGTTCTTC. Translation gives CASSSVLAGPNNEQFF.

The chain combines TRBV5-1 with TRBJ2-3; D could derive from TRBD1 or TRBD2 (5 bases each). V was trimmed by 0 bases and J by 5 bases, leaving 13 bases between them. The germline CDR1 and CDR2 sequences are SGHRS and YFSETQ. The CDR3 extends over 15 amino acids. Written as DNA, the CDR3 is TGCGCCAGCAGCTTGGCCGGGGCCTCAGGAGATACGCAGTATTTT. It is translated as CASSLAGASGDTQYF. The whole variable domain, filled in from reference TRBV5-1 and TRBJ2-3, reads KAGVTQTPRYLIKTRGQQVTLSCSPISGHRSVSWYQQTPGQGLQFLFEYFSETQRNKGNFPGRFSGRQFSNSRSEMNVSTLELGDSALYLCASSLAGASGDTQYFGPGTRLTVL.

CDR3: CASIRTSGGAGEQFF. CDR3 nucleotides: TGTGCCAGCATTCGGACTAGCGGGGGGGCGGGTGAGCAGTTCTTC. The chain employs TRBV2 and TRBJ2-1, with 15 nucleotides matching TRBD2. The length of the CDR3 is 15 residues. The germline V gene has CDR1 SNHLY and CDR2 FYNNEI. The trim removed 7 bases at V and 9 bases at J, leaving 7 bases unmatched.

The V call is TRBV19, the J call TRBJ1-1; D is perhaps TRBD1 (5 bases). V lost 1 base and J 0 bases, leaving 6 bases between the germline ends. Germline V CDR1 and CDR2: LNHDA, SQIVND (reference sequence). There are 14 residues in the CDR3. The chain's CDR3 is CASSIVGLNTEAFF. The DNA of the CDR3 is TGTGCCAGTAGTATAGTGGGACTGAACACTGAAGCTTTCTTT.

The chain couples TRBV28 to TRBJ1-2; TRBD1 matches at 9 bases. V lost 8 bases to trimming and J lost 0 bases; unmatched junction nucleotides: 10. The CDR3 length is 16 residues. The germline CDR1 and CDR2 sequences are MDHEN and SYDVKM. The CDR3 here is CASDGTGRTPNYGYTF. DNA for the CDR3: TGTGCCAGCGACGGGACAGGGAGGACCCCTAACTATGGCTACACCTTC.

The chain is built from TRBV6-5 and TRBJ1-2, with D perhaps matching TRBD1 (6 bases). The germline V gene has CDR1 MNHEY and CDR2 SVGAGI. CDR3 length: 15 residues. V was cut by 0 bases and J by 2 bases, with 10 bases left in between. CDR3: CASSYSQGRNYGYTF. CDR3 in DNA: TGTGCCAGCAGTTACTCTCAGGGGAGGAACTATGGCTACACCTTC.

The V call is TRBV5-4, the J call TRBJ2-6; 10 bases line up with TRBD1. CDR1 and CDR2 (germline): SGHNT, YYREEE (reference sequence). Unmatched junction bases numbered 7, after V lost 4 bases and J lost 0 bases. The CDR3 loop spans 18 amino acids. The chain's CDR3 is CASSTGTGEASGANVLTF. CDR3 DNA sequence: TGTGCCAGCAGCACGGGGACAGGGGAAGCCTCTGGGGCCAACGTCCTGACTTTC.

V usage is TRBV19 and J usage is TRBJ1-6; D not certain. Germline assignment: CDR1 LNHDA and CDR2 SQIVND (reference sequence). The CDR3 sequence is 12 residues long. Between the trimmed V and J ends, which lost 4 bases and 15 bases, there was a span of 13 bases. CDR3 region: CASSTGTFHLHF. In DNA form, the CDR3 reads TGTGCCAGTAGTACGGGAACCTTTCACCTCCACTTT.

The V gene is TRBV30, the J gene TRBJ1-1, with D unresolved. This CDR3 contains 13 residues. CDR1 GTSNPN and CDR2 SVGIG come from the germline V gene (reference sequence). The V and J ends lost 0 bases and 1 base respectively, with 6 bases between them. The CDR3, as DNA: TGTGCCTGGAGTGTAGAGAGGAACACTGAAGCTTTCTTT. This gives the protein CAWSVERNTEAFF.

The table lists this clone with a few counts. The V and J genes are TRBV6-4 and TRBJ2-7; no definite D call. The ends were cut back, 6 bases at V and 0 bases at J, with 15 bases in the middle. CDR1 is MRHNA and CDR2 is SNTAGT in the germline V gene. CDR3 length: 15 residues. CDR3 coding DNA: TGTGCCAGCAGCCCGGACCCGATCAGCTCCTACGAGCAGTACTTC. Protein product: CASSPDPISSYEQYF.

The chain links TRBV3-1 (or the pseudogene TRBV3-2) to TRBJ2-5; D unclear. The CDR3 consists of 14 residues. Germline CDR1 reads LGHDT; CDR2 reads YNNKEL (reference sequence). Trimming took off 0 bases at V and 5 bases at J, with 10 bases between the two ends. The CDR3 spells CASSQDPHRETQYF. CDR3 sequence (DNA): TGTGCCAGCAGCCAAGACCCCCATCGGGAGACCCAGTACTTC.

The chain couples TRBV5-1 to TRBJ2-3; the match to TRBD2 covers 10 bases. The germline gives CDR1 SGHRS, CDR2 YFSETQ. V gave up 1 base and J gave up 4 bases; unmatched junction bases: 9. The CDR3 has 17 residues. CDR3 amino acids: CASSLPVAGGSADTQYF. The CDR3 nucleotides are TGCGCCAGCAGCTTGCCGGTAGCGGGGGGTAGCGCAGATACGCAGTATTTT.

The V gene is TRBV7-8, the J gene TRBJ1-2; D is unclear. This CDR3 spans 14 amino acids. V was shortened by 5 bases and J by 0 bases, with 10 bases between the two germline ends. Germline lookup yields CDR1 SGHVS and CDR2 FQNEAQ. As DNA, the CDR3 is TGTGCCAGCAGCCCCCGGGAAACTAACTATGGCTACACCTTC. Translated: CASSPRETNYGYTF.

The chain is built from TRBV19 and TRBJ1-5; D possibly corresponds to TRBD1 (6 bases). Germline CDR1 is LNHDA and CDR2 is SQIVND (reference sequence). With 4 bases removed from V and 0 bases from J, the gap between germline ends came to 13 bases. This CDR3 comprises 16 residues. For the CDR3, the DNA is TGTGCCAGTAGTACCCGGGACACTTATAGCAATCAGCCCCAGCATTTT. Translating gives CASSTRDTYSNQPQHF.

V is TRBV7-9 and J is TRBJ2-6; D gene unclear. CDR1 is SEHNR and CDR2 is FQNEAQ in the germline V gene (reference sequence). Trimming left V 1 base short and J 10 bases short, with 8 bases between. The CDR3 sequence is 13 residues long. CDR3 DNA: TGTGCCAGCAGCTTAGTAACTGCGAACGTCCTGACTTTC. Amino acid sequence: CASSLVTANVLTF.

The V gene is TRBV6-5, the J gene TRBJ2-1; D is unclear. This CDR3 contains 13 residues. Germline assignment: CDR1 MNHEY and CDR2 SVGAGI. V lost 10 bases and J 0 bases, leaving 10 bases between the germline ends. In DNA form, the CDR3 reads TGTGCCATCCCAGGTTCCTCCTACAATGAGCAGTTCTTC. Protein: CAIPGSSYNEQFF.

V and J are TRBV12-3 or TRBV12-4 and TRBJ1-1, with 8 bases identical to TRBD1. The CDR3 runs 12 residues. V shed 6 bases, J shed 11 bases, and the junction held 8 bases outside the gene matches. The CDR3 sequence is CASSSTGGKAFF. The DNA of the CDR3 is TGTGCCAGCAGCTCCACAGGGGGGAAGGCTTTCTTT.

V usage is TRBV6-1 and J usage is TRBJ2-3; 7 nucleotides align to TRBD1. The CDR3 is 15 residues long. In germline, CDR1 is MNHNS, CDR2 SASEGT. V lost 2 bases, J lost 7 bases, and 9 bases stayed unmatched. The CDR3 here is CASSEYRGLRNTQYF. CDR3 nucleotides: TGTGCCAGCAGTGAATACAGGGGATTGAGGAATACGCAGTATTTT.

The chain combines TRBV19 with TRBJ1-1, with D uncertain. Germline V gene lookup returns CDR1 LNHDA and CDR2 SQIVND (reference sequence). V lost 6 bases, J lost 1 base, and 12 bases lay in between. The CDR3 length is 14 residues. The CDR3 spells CASSITVRNTEAFF. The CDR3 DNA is TGTGCCAGTAGCATAACAGTAAGGAACACTGAAGCTTTCTTT.

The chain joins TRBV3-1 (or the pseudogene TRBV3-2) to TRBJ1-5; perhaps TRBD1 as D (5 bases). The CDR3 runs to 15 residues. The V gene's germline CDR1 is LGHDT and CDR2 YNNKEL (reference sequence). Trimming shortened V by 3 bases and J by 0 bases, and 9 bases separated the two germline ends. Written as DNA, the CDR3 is TGTGCCAGCAGCCAGAGGGACGGTAGCAATCAGCCCCAGCATTTT. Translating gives CASSQRDGSNQPQHF.

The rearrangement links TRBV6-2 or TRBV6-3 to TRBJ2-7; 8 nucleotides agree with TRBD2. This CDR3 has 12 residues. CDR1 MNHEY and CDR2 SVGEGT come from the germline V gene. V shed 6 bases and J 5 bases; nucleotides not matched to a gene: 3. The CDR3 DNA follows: TGTGCCAGCAGCAACGGGGGGGACGAGCAGTACTTC. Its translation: CASSNGGDEQYF.

CDR3 sequence (DNA): TGTGCCAGCTCACCAGAGGCAGGGAAAACCTACGAGCAGTACTTC. Its translation: CASSPEAGKTYEQYF. The chain uses TRBV18 and TRBJ2-7; weak D call: TRBD1 (5 bases). Looked up from germline, CDR1 is KGHSH and CDR2 is LQKENI. The CDR3 runs to 15 residues. V lost 2 bases, J lost 2 bases, and 13 bases lay in between.

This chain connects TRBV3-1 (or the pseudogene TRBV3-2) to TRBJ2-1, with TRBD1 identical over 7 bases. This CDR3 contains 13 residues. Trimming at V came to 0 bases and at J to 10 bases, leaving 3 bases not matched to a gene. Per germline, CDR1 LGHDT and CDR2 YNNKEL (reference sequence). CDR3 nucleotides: TGTGCCAGCAGCCAAGATCAACAGGGGGAGCAGTTCTTC. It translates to CASSQDQQGEQFF.

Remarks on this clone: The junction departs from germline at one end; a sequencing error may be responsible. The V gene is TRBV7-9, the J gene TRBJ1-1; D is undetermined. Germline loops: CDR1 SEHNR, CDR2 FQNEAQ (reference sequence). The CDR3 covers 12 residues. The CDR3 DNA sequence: TGTGCCAGCAGCTCTTATAACACGGAAGCTTTCTTT. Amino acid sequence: CASSSYNTEAFF.

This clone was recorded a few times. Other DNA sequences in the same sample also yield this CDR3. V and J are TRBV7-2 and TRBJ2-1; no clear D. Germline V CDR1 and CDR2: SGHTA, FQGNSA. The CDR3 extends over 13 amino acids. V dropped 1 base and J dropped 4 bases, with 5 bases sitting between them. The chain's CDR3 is CASSLGSYNEQFF. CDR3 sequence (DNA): TGTGCCAGCAGCTTAGGGTCTTACAATGAGCAGTTCTTC.

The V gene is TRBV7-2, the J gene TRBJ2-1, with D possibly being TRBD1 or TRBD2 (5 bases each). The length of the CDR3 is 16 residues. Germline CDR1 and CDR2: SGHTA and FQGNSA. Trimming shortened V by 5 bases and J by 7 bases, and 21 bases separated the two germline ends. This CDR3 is CASSLSGASRWNEQFF. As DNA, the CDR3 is TGTGCCAGCAGCCTATCCGGGGCTAGCAGGTGGAATGAGCAGTTCTTC.